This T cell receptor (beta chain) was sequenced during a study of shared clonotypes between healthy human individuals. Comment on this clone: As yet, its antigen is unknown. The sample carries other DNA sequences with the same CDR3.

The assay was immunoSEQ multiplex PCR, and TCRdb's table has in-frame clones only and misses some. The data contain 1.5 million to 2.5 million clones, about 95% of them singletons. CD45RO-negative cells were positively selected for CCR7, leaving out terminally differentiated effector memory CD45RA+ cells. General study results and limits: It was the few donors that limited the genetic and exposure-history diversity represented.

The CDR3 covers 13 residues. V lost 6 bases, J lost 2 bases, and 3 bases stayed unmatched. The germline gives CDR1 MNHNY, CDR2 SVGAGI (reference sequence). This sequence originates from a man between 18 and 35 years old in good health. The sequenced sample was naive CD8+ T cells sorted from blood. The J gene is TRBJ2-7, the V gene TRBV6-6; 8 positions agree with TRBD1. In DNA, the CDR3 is TGTGCCAGCAGCTTGACAGGGGCCTACGAGCAGTACTTC. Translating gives CASSLTGAYEQYF.